These T cell receptor beta chains were read from a single sample in a study of blood T cell repertoires in COVID-19. Generated by immunoSEQ multiplex PCR, the TCRdb table keeps only in-frame clones and is missing some. The sample records about 50,000 clones, more than 70% being singletons. The material sequenced was peripheral blood. These TCRs come from a woman aged 55-70 years with acute or convalescent COVID-19. Each CDR3 is given with its conserved first and last residue. The order of the fields is clone size, J gene, V gene, D gene, CDR3 protein, CDR3 DNA. A D gene is named only where the DNA matches it firmly. A row's size may be missing; if present it is once, few, many or a size class.

abundance: -
j_gene: TRBJ2-2
v_gene: TRBV19
d_gene: TRBD2
CDR3aa: CASSRGGLVVTGELFF
CDR3nt: TGTGCCAGTAGCCGAGGGGGACTAGTTGTCACCGGGGAGCTGTTTTTT

abundance: -
j_gene: TRBJ2-3
v_gene: TRBV3-1/TRBV3-2
d_gene: -
CDR3aa: CASSRQKGGTGTDTQYF
CDR3nt: TGTGCCAGCAGCCGACAAAAGGGGGGGACGGGGACAGATACGCAGTATTTT

abundance: -
j_gene: TRBJ2-7
v_gene: TRBV5-4
d_gene: -
CDR3aa: CASSPGGTGLTYEQYF
CDR3nt: TGTGCCAGCAGCCCGGGAGGGACAGGGCTCACCTACGAGCAGTACTTC

abundance: -
j_gene: TRBJ1-1
v_gene: TRBV2
d_gene: -
CDR3aa: CASSPFTEAFF
CDR3nt: TGTGCCAGCAGCCCCTTCACTGAAGCTTTCTTT

abundance: -
j_gene: TRBJ1-4
v_gene: TRBV3-1/TRBV3-2
d_gene: -
CDR3aa: CASSQDQQGDEKLFF
CDR3nt: TGTGCCAGCAGCCAAGACCAACAGGGAGATGAAAAACTGTTTTTT

abundance: -
j_gene: TRBJ2-7
v_gene: TRBV7-9
d_gene: TRBD2
CDR3aa: CASSAGRSGRAGEQYF
CDR3nt: TGTGCCAGCAGCGCGGGCCGGAGCGGGAGGGCCGGCGAGCAGTACTTC

abundance: -
j_gene: TRBJ1-1
v_gene: TRBV5-3
d_gene: -
CDR3aa: CARGLVAGSITKNTEAFF
CDR3nt: TGTGCCAGAGGACTCGTCGCGGGGTCAATAACCAAGAACACTGAAGCTTTCTTT

abundance: medium-sized
j_gene: TRBJ2-7
v_gene: TRBV6-2/TRBV6-3
d_gene: -
CDR3aa: CASSSTGRTYEQYF
CDR3nt: TGTGCCAGCAGTTCAACCGGGAGAACCTACGAGCAGTACTTC

abundance: -
j_gene: TRBJ2-7
v_gene: TRBV10-2
d_gene: TRBD2
CDR3aa: CASRKLAGELYEQYF
CDR3nt: TGCGCCAGCAGAAAACTAGCGGGAGAATTGTACGAGCAGTACTTC

abundance: -
j_gene: TRBJ2-1
v_gene: TRBV19
d_gene: TRBD2
CDR3aa: CASSLRTSGNEQFF
CDR3nt: TGTGCCAGTAGTCTTCGGACTAGCGGCAATGAGCAGTTCTTC

abundance: -
j_gene: TRBJ1-5
v_gene: TRBV4-1
d_gene: TRBD1
CDR3aa: CASSQGDSQPQHF
CDR3nt: TGCGCCAGCAGCCAAGGGGACAGTCAGCCCCAGCATTTT

abundance: -
j_gene: TRBJ1-2
v_gene: TRBV28
d_gene: TRBD1
CDR3aa: CASSSGQGLRSNYGYTF
CDR3nt: TGTGCCAGCAGTTCGGGACAGGGTTTGAGGTCTAACTATGGCTACACCTTC

abundance: once
j_gene: TRBJ2-5
v_gene: TRBV12-3/TRBV12-4
d_gene: -
CDR3aa: CASSFKETQYF
CDR3nt: TGTGCCAGCAGTTTTAAAGAGACCCAGTACTTC

abundance: -
j_gene: TRBJ1-4
v_gene: TRBV19
d_gene: TRBD1
CDR3aa: CASSAAGTGSEKLFF
CDR3nt: TGTGCCAGTAGTGCGGCCGGGACAGGCAGTGAAAAACTGTTTTTT

abundance: -
j_gene: TRBJ2-6
v_gene: TRBV11-1
d_gene: -
CDR3aa: CASSLATGQSSGANVLTF
CDR3nt: TGTGCCAGCAGCTTAGCAACAGGGCAGAGCTCTGGGGCCAACGTCCTGACTTTC

abundance: once
j_gene: TRBJ1-2
v_gene: TRBV7-9
d_gene: -
CDR3aa: CASSFFGGANGYTF
CDR3nt: TGTGCCAGCAGCTTTTTCGGGGGGGCGAATGGCTACACCTTC

abundance: -
j_gene: TRBJ2-2
v_gene: TRBV6-1
d_gene: -
CDR3aa: CASSERGGGANTGELFF
CDR3nt: TGTGCCAGCAGTGAACGGGGTGGGGGCGCGAACACCGGGGAGCTGTTTTTT

abundance: -
j_gene: TRBJ1-1
v_gene: TRBV5-5
d_gene: TRBD1
CDR3aa: CASSLNAWTGNTEAFF
CDR3nt: TGTGCCAGCAGCTTGAACGCGTGGACAGGGAACACTGAAGCTTTCTTT

abundance: -
j_gene: TRBJ1-1
v_gene: TRBV5-1
d_gene: -
CDR3aa: CASSLAATVPPEAFF
CDR3nt: TGCGCCAGCAGCTTGGCGGCGACAGTCCCGCCTGAAGCTTTCTTT

abundance: -
j_gene: TRBJ1-4
v_gene: TRBV7-8
d_gene: TRBD1
CDR3aa: CASSLGTANEKLFF
CDR3nt: TGTGCCAGCAGCCTGGGGACAGCGAATGAAAAACTGTTTTTT

abundance: -
j_gene: TRBJ2-7
v_gene: TRBV7-6
d_gene: TRBD2
CDR3aa: CASSRLSGTSGGYEQYF
CDR3nt: TGTGCCAGCAGCCGGCTGAGCGGGACTAGTGGTGGCTACGAGCAGTACTTC

abundance: -
j_gene: TRBJ2-5
v_gene: TRBV6-6
d_gene: -
CDR3aa: CASSYSYDRLEETQYF
CDR3nt: TGTGCCAGCAGTTACTCGTACGACAGATTGGAGGAGACCCAGTACTTC

abundance: once
j_gene: TRBJ1-2
v_gene: TRBV6-1
d_gene: -
CDR3aa: CASSDGWESYGYTF
CDR3nt: TGTGCCAGCAGTGACGGTTGGGAGTCCTATGGCTACACCTTC

abundance: -
j_gene: TRBJ2-2
v_gene: TRBV11-2
d_gene: TRBD2
CDR3aa: CASSLDQRTSGKAGELFF
CDR3nt: TGTGCCAGCAGCTTAGATCAGAGGACTAGCGGGAAAGCCGGGGAGCTGTTTTTT

abundance: -
j_gene: TRBJ2-4
v_gene: TRBV3-1/TRBV3-2
d_gene: -
CDR3aa: CASSQFENIQYF
CDR3nt: TGTGCCAGCAGCCAATTCGAAAACATTCAGTACTTC

abundance: -
j_gene: TRBJ2-7
v_gene: TRBV7-8
d_gene: -
CDR3aa: CASSLGGNTYEQYF
CDR3nt: TGTGCCAGCAGCTTAGGGGGCAACACCTACGAGCAGTACTTC

abundance: -
j_gene: TRBJ2-1
v_gene: TRBV24-1
d_gene: TRBD1
CDR3aa: CATSVTGATQFF
CDR3nt: TGTGCCACCAGTGTTACAGGGGCTACTCAGTTCTTC

abundance: few
j_gene: TRBJ2-2
v_gene: TRBV3-1/TRBV3-2
d_gene: -
CDR3aa: CASSHGQNTGELFF
CDR3nt: TGTGCCAGCAGCCACGGACAGAACACCGGGGAGCTGTTTTTT

abundance: -
j_gene: TRBJ2-1
v_gene: TRBV6-2/TRBV6-3
d_gene: -
CDR3aa: CASSPYNEQFF
CDR3nt: TGTGCCAGCAGTCCGTACAATGAGCAGTTCTTC

abundance: -
j_gene: TRBJ2-3
v_gene: TRBV24-1
d_gene: TRBD2
CDR3aa: CATSLAGISTDTQYF
CDR3nt: TGTGCCACCAGTTTAGCGGGAATTAGCACAGATACGCAGTATTTT

abundance: -
j_gene: TRBJ2-2
v_gene: TRBV19
d_gene: -
CDR3aa: CASRNFISGWELFF
CDR3nt: TGTGCCAGTAGGAATTTTATTAGCGGTTGGGAGCTGTTTTTT

abundance: -
j_gene: TRBJ1-1
v_gene: TRBV6-5
d_gene: TRBD1
CDR3aa: CASSSDRKQNTEAFF
CDR3nt: TGTGCCAGCAGTTCGGACAGGAAACAGAACACTGAAGCTTTCTTT

abundance: -
j_gene: TRBJ1-2
v_gene: TRBV18
d_gene: TRBD1
CDR3aa: CASSGQGFGYTF
CDR3nt: TGTGCCAGCTCAGGACAGGGGTTCGGCTACACCTTC

abundance: once
j_gene: TRBJ1-2
v_gene: TRBV5-4
d_gene: -
CDR3aa: CASSFGNAGPRFYGYTF
CDR3nt: TGTGCCAGCAGCTTTGGTAATGCGGGACCGAGATTCTATGGCTACACCTTC